This TCR beta chain is drawn from a study of cytotoxic CD8 clonotypes in ibrutinib-treated CLL (dated by TCRdb to the early 2020s). Turning to the overall study: In this cohort, some 16 patients were treatment-naive and some 10 were relapsed/refractory, while some 18 had unmutated IGHV. Responses were partial in roughly 24 patients and complete in 2; after median approximately 67 months follow-up, some 15 stayed in remission and some twelve progressed. Response samples were taken after a median of 12 months on treatment, ranging from about 6 to 36 months. On average, each sample yielded around 250,000 productive templates and 85,000 to 95,000 productive rearrangements. Longitudinal samples were available for about 30% of the 86 trial participants. Cryopreserved peripheral blood mononuclear cells were obtained prior to treatment, at the time of response, and at either disease progression or sustained remission. Every remission and progressive disease sample was obtained while ibrutinib was still being received by the patients.

The CDR3 runs 13 amino acids, cysteine and phenylalanine included. Only the CDR3 region is kept as DNA, spanning 39 bases read in frame from base 1. At the junction V is shortened by 6 bases and J by 4 bases, with 9 bases in between. In the germline V gene, CDR1 corresponds to SNHLY and CDR2 to FYNNEI. This clone was seen once. What antigen it recognizes has not been identified. Base quality data are lacking; no much larger clone is found one base away. Each clonotype received, on average, approximately 9.9x coverage in deep resolution sequencing performed on a MiSeq, where the target depth lay between 1 in 1 million and 1 in 200,000 T cells. TCR beta libraries were generated with the immunoSEQ hsTCRB Kit. From the authors' description of their analysis: ImmunoSEQ Data Assistant and ImmunoSEQ Analyzer were used for data analysis, and V, D and J genes were assigned according to IMGT definitions. Clonality, with values ranging from 0 to 1, was calculated as one minus the normalized Shannon entropy of productive rearrangement frequencies. Only overrepresented clonotypes making up at least 0.05% of each patient's repertoire were included in the public clonotype analysis. Some 13 repertoires from age-matched healthy donors, obtained from immuneACCESS, served as clonality controls. The clones in this table, taken by TCRdb from immuneACCESS, are in-frame only. Not every clone is retained; where verified, under half of the shortfall comes from an unresolved V gene, and the cause of the rest is unknown. The V and J calls and clone size come from that table; D and trimming were worked out from the DNA. The sample yields 250,000 to 350,000 clones; more than 70% were counted once. The top ten hold 5.6% of the sample.

The time point label of this sample denotes: progressive disease on ibrutinib. For TCR beta library preparation, approximately 1.9 micrograms of genomic DNA was extracted from cryopreserved PBMCs. Longitudinal blood samples from CLL patients on ibrutinib monotherapy were analyzed using high-throughput TCR beta sequencing. The patients were enrolled in a single-center, open-label phase 2 trial of ibrutinib monotherapy. The study at large found these results: Clonality increased at ibrutinib response, stayed stable in sustained remission, and fell back toward baseline at progression. Lymph node repertoires were not examined, and the timing of sampling was not matched between patients in sustained remission and those whose disease progressed. Baseline clonality exceeded that of age-matched healthy donors and correlated strongly with circulating CD8+ T-cell counts. Public clonotypes were rare and either shrank or stayed stable during treatment, and the rise in clonality at ibrutinib response reflected expansion of private clonotypes.

Source: PBMCs, taken at disease progression, from a patient treated with ibrutinib. This sequence was found in a human donor with chronic lymphocytic leukemia. The rearranged chain carries TRBV2 and TRBJ2-2; the D segment cannot be called with confidence. The CDR3 has the sequence CASSGWITGELFF. The nucleotide sequence is given as TGTGCCAGCAGCGGGTGGATCACCGGGGAGCTGTTTTTT.